The 31 T cell receptor beta chains presented below share a single source sample, sequenced in a study of blood T cell repertoires in COVID-19. Only in-frame clones appear in the TCRdb table, and some are missing; sequencing was by immunoSEQ multiplex PCR. The sample holds about 130,000 clones; 70% to 80% are singletons and the top ten take about 5%. The sample consisted of peripheral blood. The receptors derive from a woman aged 70 to 79 with COVID-19, enrolled during active disease.

V and J are TRBV29-1 and TRBJ1-1; D unclear. Germline V CDR1 and CDR2: SQVTM, ANQGSEA. CDR3 size: 12 residues. The ends were cut back, 7 bases at V and 3 bases at J, with 12 bases in the middle. CDR3 DNA: TGCAGCGGGTACATGGAGGACACTGAAGCTTTCTTT. Translating gives CSGYMEDTEAFF.

This clone was counted between two and nine times. The gene calls are TRBV19 and TRBJ1-6; D is possibly TRBD1 (6 bases). V shed 3 bases and J shed 10 bases, with 13 bases lying between them. The CDR3 runs to 14 residues. From germline, CDR1 is LNHDA and CDR2 SQIVND (reference sequence). The chain's CDR3 is CASSIAQGLSPLHF. CDR3 nucleotides: TGTGCCAGTAGTATTGCACAGGGTCTGTCACCCCTCCACTTT.

The rearrangement joins TRBV19 to TRBJ2-7, with 7 bases identical to TRBD1. J lost 3 bases, V lost 0 bases, and 5 bases had no gene match. The CDR3 extends over 15 amino acids. From germline, CDR1 is LNHDA and CDR2 SQIVND (reference sequence). CDR3 protein: CASSIDYRGYYEQYF. For the CDR3, the DNA is TGTGCCAGTAGTATAGACTACAGGGGATACTACGAGCAGTACTTC.

The chain carries TRBV29-1 and TRBJ2-1, with TRBD2 matching 9 bases. The CDR3 runs to 13 residues. The germline V gene has CDR1 SQVTM and CDR2 ANQGSEA. With V trimmed by 2 bases and J by 10 bases, 6 bases remained unmatched. The CDR3 nucleotides are TGCAGCGTTGAAACTTTAAGCGGGGGGGAGCAGTTCTTC. As protein: CSVETLSGGEQFF.

The chain carries TRBV2 and TRBJ1-2; TRBD1 aligns across 7 bases. Germline V gene sequence: CDR1 SNHLY, CDR2 FYNNEI. V gave up 10 bases and J gave up 7 bases; unmatched junction bases: 18. The CDR3 runs to 15 residues. The CDR3 spells CATSAGGGGGSGYTF. The CDR3 region has the DNA TGTGCCACCTCAGCAGGAGGTGGAGGGGGCAGTGGCTACACCTTC.

The chain combines TRBV6-5 with TRBJ1-1; D gene unclear. V gave up 2 bases and J gave up 0 bases, with 4 bases separating them. Per the germline V gene, CDR1 is MNHEY and CDR2 is SVGAGI. The CDR3 loop spans 13 amino acids. DNA for the CDR3: TGTGCCAGCAGTTACGCAGTGAACACTGAAGCTTTCTTT. It specifies CASSYAVNTEAFF.

This chain links TRBV2 with TRBJ1-4; D may be TRBD1 (5 bases). The CDR3 is 13 residues long. The V gene's germline CDR1 is SNHLY and CDR2 FYNNEI. Trimming cost V 9 bases and J 11 bases, with 19 bases left between them. The CDR3: CASRGDRFEKLFF. Written as DNA, the CDR3 is TGTGCCAGTCGGGGGGATCGGTTTGAGAAACTGTTTTTT.

The genes are TRBV28 and TRBJ1-1; D perhaps matches TRBD1 (5 bases). Trimming removed 4 bases at V and 0 bases at J, with 6 bases between. CDR1 MDHEN and CDR2 SYDVKM come from the germline V gene. This CDR3 spans 13 amino acids. The CDR3 coding sequence is TGTGCCAGCAGTTGGGGGGTGAACACTGAAGCTTTCTTT. This translates into CASSWGVNTEAFF.

V gene TRBV9 combines with J gene TRBJ2-7; D is perhaps TRBD2 (5 bases). Trimming left V 0 bases short and J 3 bases short, with 10 bases between. Germline lookup yields CDR1 SGDLS and CDR2 YYNGEE. The CDR3 extends over 14 amino acids. The CDR3 DNA is TGTGCCAGCAGCGTAGCGGACTCGCGCTACGAGCAGTACTTC. Protein sequence: CASSVADSRYEQYF.

The rearrangement links TRBV5-1 to TRBJ1-1, with 9 bases lining up with TRBD1. The V segment lost 6 bases and the J segment 4 bases; nucleotides outside the gene matches: 4. CDR1 is SGHRS, CDR2 YFSETQ, per germline. The CDR3 sequence is 13 residues long. The CDR3 protein is CASKETGGTEAFF. In nucleotides, the CDR3 is TGCGCCAGCAAAGAGACAGGGGGCACTGAAGCTTTCTTT.

The chain is built from TRBV7-8 and TRBJ1-6, with a weak D call TRBD1 (5 bases). The V gene's germline CDR1 is SGHVS and CDR2 FQNEAQ. The CDR3 has 16 residues. Trimming shortened V by 5 bases and J by 10 bases, and 21 bases separated the two germline ends. Here the CDR3 DNA reads TGTGCCAGCAGCCCTGGGGGGTCCTCCAGCGGCTCACCCCTCCACTTT. This encodes CASSPGGSSSGSPLHF.

About this clone: A much larger clonotype is one base distant, so this may be a read error. Within the sample, other DNA sequences also encode this same CDR3. V and J are TRBV2 and TRBJ1-1, with D possibly being TRBD1 (5 bases). In germline, CDR1 is SNHLY, CDR2 FYNNEI. The length of the CDR3 is 13 residues. V shed 6 bases and J shed 0 bases, with 8 bases lying between them. The CDR3 sequence is CASSETVNTEAFF. DNA for the CDR3: TGTGCCAGCAGCGAGACAGTGAACACTGAAGCTTTCTTT.

CDR3 nucleotide sequence: TGTGCCAGCAGTCCCACAAAGTCCGGGGAGCTGTTTTTT. Residues: CASSPTKSGELFF. The chain joins TRBV12-3 or TRBV12-4 to TRBJ2-2, with D unresolved. The CDR3 runs 13 residues. V lost 5 bases and J lost 6, with 10 bases in between.

V gene TRBV27 combines with J gene TRBJ2-7, with 11 bases fitting TRBD1. The CDR3 loop spans 15 amino acids. Per the germline V gene, CDR1 is MNHEY and CDR2 is SMNVEV (reference sequence). The junction had 7 bases not matched to a gene; V was cut back by 5 bases and J by 4 bases. In DNA form, the CDR3 reads TGTGCCAGCAGTCCATGGACAGGGGGCGGGTACGAGCAGTACTTC. Its protein is CASSPWTGGGYEQYF.

This clone was seen ten or more times. The rearrangement links TRBV4-2 to TRBJ1-2, with unresolved D. CDR1 LGHNA and CDR2 YNFKEQ come from the germline V gene. The CDR3 is 13 amino acids. V lost 1 base and J lost 7, with 10 bases in between. The CDR3 region has the DNA TGTGCCAGCAGCCAAGCCACCCGGGGTGGCTACACCTTC. It codes for CASSQATRGGYTF.

V usage is TRBV7-2 and J usage is TRBJ2-3; D ambiguous. There are 15 residues in the CDR3. V was clipped by 0 bases and J by 4 bases, with 11 bases between them. Germline V gene data show CDR1 as SGHTA and CDR2 as FQGNSA. The CDR3 DNA reads TGTGCCAGCAGCTTAGCCGCGACTCAGTCAGATACGCAGTATTTT. Translating it yields CASSLAATQSDTQYF.

This chain joins TRBV5-1 and TRBJ1-2; 8 nucleotides match TRBD1. CDR1 and CDR2 from the germline V gene are SGHRS and YFSETQ. This CDR3 is 15 amino acids long. J lost 4 bases, V lost 3 bases, and 8 bases had no gene match. In DNA, the CDR3 is TGCGCCAGCAGCTCTGGACAGGGAGAGGGCTATGGCTACACCTTC. Encoded protein: CASSSGQGEGYGYTF. The entire variable domain, with the rest obtained from reference TRBV5-1 and TRBJ1-2, is as follows: KAGVTQTPRYLIKTRGQQVTLSCSPISGHRSVSWYQQTPGQGLQFLFEYFSETQRNKGNFPGRFSGRQFSNSRSEMNVSTLELGDSALYLCASSSGQGEGYGYTFGSGTRLTVV.

The rearrangement joins TRBV4-3 to TRBJ2-5, with 9 positions matching TRBD1. The CDR3 loop spans 13 amino acids. The germline V gene encodes CDR1 LGHNA and CDR2 YSLEER. V dropped 1 base and J dropped 13; count of bases not matched to a gene: 7. The CDR3 region is CASSQGLRDRVYF. CDR3 coding DNA: TGCGCCAGCAGCCAAGGACTCCGGGACAGGGTGTACTTC.

V and J are TRBV24-1 and TRBJ1-2, with D perhaps TRBD1 (5 bases). The CDR3 sequence is 14 residues long. Germline CDR1 and CDR2: KGHDR and SFDVKD. The V end was cut by 4 bases, the J end by 4 bases, with 12 bases between. Written as DNA, the CDR3 is TGTGCCACCAGTGAGCCAGACAGCCCCTATGGCTACACCTTC. Protein sequence: CATSEPDSPYGYTF.

This rearrangement joins TRBV3-1 (or the pseudogene TRBV3-2) to TRBJ2-1; 9 bases line up with TRBD1. The germline gives CDR1 LGHDT, CDR2 YNNKEL (reference sequence). V gave up 3 bases and J gave up 1 base; unmatched junction bases: 1. This CDR3 contains 15 residues. CDR3 region: CASSQGTGSYNEQFF. In DNA, the CDR3 is TGTGCCAGCAGCCAGGGGACAGGGTCCTACAATGAGCAGTTCTTC.

The genes are TRBV15 and TRBJ1-1; D not certain. Germline lookup yields CDR1 LNHNV and CDR2 YYDKDF (reference sequence). The V end was cut by 8 bases, the J end by 2 bases, with 21 bases between. The CDR3 length is 16 residues. This CDR3 reads CATSRAGRVPNTEAFF. CDR3 DNA sequence: TGTGCCACCTCCAGAGCTGGGAGGGTTCCCAACACTGAAGCTTTCTTT.

The chain recombines TRBV21-1 with TRBJ2-7; TRBD1 is the table's D call, not checked against the DNA. TRBV21-1 is a pseudogene segment. CDR3 length: 11 amino acids. Written as DNA, the CDR3 is TGTGCCAGCAAACAGGGATTCGAGCAGTACTTC. Translation gives CASKQGFEQYF.

The V gene is TRBV20-1, the J gene TRBJ1-4; 10 bases align to TRBD1. V lost 3 bases, J lost 7 bases, and 14 bases stayed unmatched. Germline-derived CDR1 and CDR2 are DFQATT and SNEGSKA (reference sequence). CDR3 length: 17 amino acids. CDR3 sequence reads: CSASKGGTGVVGEKLFF. CDR3 nucleotide sequence: TGCAGTGCTAGTAAGGGGGGGACAGGGGTAGTAGGTGAAAAACTGTTTTTT.

The rearrangement uses TRBV5-1 and TRBJ1-1; the D is unclear. The germline V and J ends were trimmed by 4 bases and 0 bases, with 7 bases remaining between them. CDR1 is SGHRS and CDR2 is YFSETQ in the germline V gene. The CDR3 has 13 residues. CDR3 nucleotide sequence: TGCGCCAGCAGCGAGGGTTTGAACACTGAAGCTTTCTTT. Protein: CASSEGLNTEAFF.

The rearrangement links TRBV4-2 to TRBJ2-1, with TRBD1 identical over 7 bases. Germline-derived CDR1 and CDR2 are LGHNA and YNFKEQ. The CDR3 contains 17 residues. V was clipped by 3 bases and J by 0 bases; unmatched bases: 8. CDR3: CASSQARQGSSYNEQFF. The CDR3 DNA follows: TGTGCCAGCAGCCAGGCTCGACAGGGCAGCTCCTACAATGAGCAGTTCTTC.

The V and J genes are TRBV7-6 and TRBJ2-7; D is unclear. Germline assignment: CDR1 SGHVS and CDR2 FNYEAQ. The CDR3 extends over 12 amino acids. V was clipped by 1 base and J by 2 bases, with 3 bases between them. The CDR3 region is CASSLGAYEQYF. CDR3 in DNA: TGTGCCAGCAGCTTAGGAGCCTACGAGCAGTACTTC.

This rearrangement joins TRBV6-5 to TRBJ1-2; 7 bases agree with TRBD1. The CDR3 is 14 amino acids. V trimming: 4 bases; J trimming: 8 bases; junction bases outside the gene matches: 10. Per the germline V gene, CDR1 is MNHEY and CDR2 is SVGAGI. CDR3 DNA: TGTGCCAGCAGTTCCCGAGACAGGGCCGGCGGCTACACCTTC. As protein: CASSSRDRAGGYTF.

V and J are TRBV19 and TRBJ2-7, with a weak D call TRBD1 (5 bases). Germline values: CDR1 LNHDA, CDR2 SQIVND (reference sequence). V was cut by 1 base and J by 3 bases, with 19 bases left in between. This CDR3 comprises 17 residues. The CDR3 reads CASSIASGRTYFYEQYF. CDR3 coding DNA: TGTGCCAGTAGTATAGCATCCGGACGGACATATTTCTACGAGCAGTACTTC.

This clone turned up a few times. This chain links TRBV4-2 with TRBJ1-4; 9 nucleotides line up with TRBD1. Trimming at V came to 4 bases and at J to 1 base, leaving 16 bases not matched to a gene. The CDR3 has 20 residues. The germline gives CDR1 LGHNA, CDR2 YNFKEQ. Here the CDR3 reads CASSRDRRLDRGETNEKLFF. CDR3 sequence (DNA): TGTGCCAGCAGCCGCGACAGGAGGCTGGACAGGGGCGAAACTAATGAAAAACTGTTTTTT.

This chain joins TRBV24-1 and TRBJ2-1; TRBD2 might be the D (6 bases). Germline CDR1 is KGHDR and CDR2 is SFDVKD. V lost 2 bases and J 9 bases, leaving 19 bases between the germline ends. The CDR3 spans 16 residues. The CDR3 region is CATSDYGGGSFSEQFF. The CDR3, as DNA: TGTGCCACCAGTGATTATGGGGGAGGTAGTTTCAGTGAGCAGTTCTTC.

The chain uses TRBV9 and TRBJ1-2, with 8 bases matching TRBD1. The CDR3 consists of 15 residues. Trimming at V came to 4 bases and at J to 2 bases, leaving 7 bases not matched to a gene. Germline values: CDR1 SGDLS, CDR2 YYNGEE. CDR3 in DNA: TGTGCCAGCAGCCACGCGACAGGGGACAACTATGGCTACACCTTC. Its translation is CASSHATGDNYGYTF.